This TCR beta chain stems from a study of cytomegalovirus exposure and HLA in healthy donors. Notes on the study in general: A later analysis reportedly found that, within productive TCRs, an Asian-associated ancestry cluster had fewer N-insertions than the mean observed across the roughly 630 donors. Altogether, some 160 TCR beta chains were recorded as cytomegalovirus-associated.

PCR used 60 Vbeta primers and 13 Jbeta primers. TCRdb's copy holds only in-frame clones and misses some; the assay was immunoSEQ multiplex PCR. Here the sample spans some 150,000 clones, approximately 71% being singletons. Details on this clone: Its antigen remains unidentified.

This CDR3 spans 17 amino acids. Germline values: CDR1 SNHLY, CDR2 FYNNEI. Trimming cost V 7 bases and J 4 bases; bases outside gene matches: 14. The sequenced sample consisted of PBMCs. The chain carries TRBV2 and TRBJ1-2; 11 bases are shared with TRBD1. This receptor was identified in a man aged 35 to 55 in good health and CMV-seronegative. DNA of the CDR3: TGTGCCAGCAACGGCGGCGGCTCCGGGACAGGGGGCTATGGCTACACCTTC. Amino acid sequence: CASNGGGSGTGGYGYTF.